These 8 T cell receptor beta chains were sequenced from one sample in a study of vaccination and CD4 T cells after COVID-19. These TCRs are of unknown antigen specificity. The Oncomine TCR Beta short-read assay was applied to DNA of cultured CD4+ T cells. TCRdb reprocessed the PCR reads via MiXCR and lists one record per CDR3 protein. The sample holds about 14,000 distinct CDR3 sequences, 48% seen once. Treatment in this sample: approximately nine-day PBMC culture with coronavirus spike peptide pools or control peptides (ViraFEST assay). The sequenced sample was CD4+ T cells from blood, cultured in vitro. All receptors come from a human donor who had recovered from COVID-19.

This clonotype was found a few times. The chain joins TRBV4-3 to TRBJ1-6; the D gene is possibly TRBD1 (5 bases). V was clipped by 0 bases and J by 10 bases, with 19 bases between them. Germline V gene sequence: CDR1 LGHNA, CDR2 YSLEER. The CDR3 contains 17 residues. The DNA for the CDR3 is TGCGCCAGCAGCCAAGATTTGCCAGGGCGTTCGGGGTCACCCCTCCACTTT. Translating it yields CASSQDLPGRSGSPLHF.

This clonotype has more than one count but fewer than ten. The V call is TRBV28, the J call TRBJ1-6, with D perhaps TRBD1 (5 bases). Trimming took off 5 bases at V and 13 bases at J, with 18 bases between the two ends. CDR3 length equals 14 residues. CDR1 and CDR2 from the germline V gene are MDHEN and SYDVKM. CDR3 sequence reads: CASSLFQGVVPLHF. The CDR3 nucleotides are TGTGCCAGCAGTCTTTTCCAGGGCGTTGTTCCCCTCCACTTT.

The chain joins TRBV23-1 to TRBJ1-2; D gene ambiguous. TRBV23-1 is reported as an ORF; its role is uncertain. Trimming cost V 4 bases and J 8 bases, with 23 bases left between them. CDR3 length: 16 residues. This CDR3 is CASSRRSTTRPMGYTF. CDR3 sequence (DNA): TGCGCCAGCAGTCGTCGTTCGACGACCCGGCCCATGGGCTACACCTTC.

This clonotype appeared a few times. The DNA for the CDR3 is TGTGCCAGCAGTGAACTCCTCAGGGGTAGCAATCAGCCCCAGCATTTT. It encodes CASSELLRGSNQPQHF. This chain uses TRBV6-1 with TRBJ1-5, with TRBD1 as a possible D gene (6 bases). The CDR3 is 16 residues long. Trimming pared 2 bases from V and 0 bases from J, leaving 11 bases between. Germline CDR1 MNHNS, CDR2 SASEGT.

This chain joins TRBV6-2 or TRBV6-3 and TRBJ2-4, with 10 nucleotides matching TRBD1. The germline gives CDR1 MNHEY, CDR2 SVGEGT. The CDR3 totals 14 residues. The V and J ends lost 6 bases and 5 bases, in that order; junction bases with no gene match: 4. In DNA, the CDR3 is TGTGCCAGCAGGAGGACAGGGGGTCAAAACATTCAGTACTTC. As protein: CASRRTGGQNIQYF.

CDR3 sequence: CASSQELDRYTGELFF. The CDR3 DNA sequence: TGCGCCAGCAGCCAAGAATTGGACAGGTACACCGGGGAGCTGTTTTTT. The rearrangement joins TRBV4-1 to TRBJ2-2; 7 bases are a match to TRBD1. The CDR3 is 16 residues long. The V gene end was trimmed by 0 bases and the J gene end by 3 bases; junction bases not matched to a gene: 4. Germline V gives CDR1 MGHRA, CDR2 YSYEKL.

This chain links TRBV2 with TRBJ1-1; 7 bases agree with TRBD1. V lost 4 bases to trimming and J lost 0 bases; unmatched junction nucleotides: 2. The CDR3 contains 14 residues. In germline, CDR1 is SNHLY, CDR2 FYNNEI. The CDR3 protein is CASSGGQLNTEAFF. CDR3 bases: TGTGCCAGCAGTGGGGGACAGTTGAACACTGAAGCTTTCTTT. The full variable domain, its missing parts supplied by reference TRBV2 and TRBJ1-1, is EPEVTQTPSHQVTQMGQEVILRCVPISNHLYFYWYRQILGQKVEFLVSFYNNEISEKSEIFDDQFSVERPDGSNFTLKIRSTKLEDSAMYFCASSGGQLNTEAFFGQGTRLTVV.

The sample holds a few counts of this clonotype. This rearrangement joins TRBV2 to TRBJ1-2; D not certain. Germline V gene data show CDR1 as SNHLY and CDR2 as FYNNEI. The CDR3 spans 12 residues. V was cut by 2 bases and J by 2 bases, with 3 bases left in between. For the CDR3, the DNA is TGTGCCAGCAGTGAACAAAACTATGGCTACACCTTC. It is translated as CASSEQNYGYTF. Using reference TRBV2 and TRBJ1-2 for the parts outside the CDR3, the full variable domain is EPEVTQTPSHQVTQMGQEVILRCVPISNHLYFYWYRQILGQKVEFLVSFYNNEISEKSEIFDDQFSVERPDGSNFTLKIRSTKLEDSAMYFCASSEQNYGYTFGSGTRLTVV.